This T cell receptor (beta chain) stems from a study of beta chain features in type 1 diabetes. The entirety of the isolated RNA underwent reverse transcription, so expressed TCRB transcripts were sequenced. The protocol was immunoSEQ multiplex PCR, while the TCRdb copy is restricted to in-frame clones and leaves out a portion. The table has 200,000 to 250,000 clones, over 11% seen once. Concerning this clone itself: What it recognizes is unknown.

Findings and limits, study-wide: Researchers cautioned that cDNA sequencing could over-represent cells with high TCR expression. Moderately but significantly shorter TCRB CDR3s were found in Type 1 diabetes patients in all four CD4+ subsets.

Germline CDR1 and CDR2: SGHAT and FQNNGV. Trimming took 6 bases from V and 6 from J, leaving 15 bases between them. The CDR3 runs to 13 residues. This receptor was obtained from a man aged 25-45 years with type 1 diabetes. Material: naive CD4+ T cells from blood. The chain is built from TRBV11-2 and TRBJ2-7; D perhaps matches TRBD2 (6 bases). The CDR3 spells CASSGQEGFEQYF. The CDR3 DNA sequence: TGTGCCAGCAGTGGGCAGGAGGGATTCGAGCAGTACTTC.